A selection of T cell receptor beta chains follows, all from one sample in a study of Ad26.COV2.S vaccination and SARS-CoV-2 variants. Profiled with immunoSEQ multiplex PCR; TCRdb holds only in-frame clones, not every one. The sample lists 350,000 to 400,000 clones, 88% occurring once. Material: peripheral blood, obtained in a trial of Ad26.COV2.S vaccine versus placebo. These receptors all come from a person aged 18-60 years who received the Ad26.COV2.S COVID-19 vaccine or a placebo. CDR3s leave out the opening cysteine and the closing phenylalanine or tryptophan.

v_gene: TRBV5-4; j_gene: TRBJ2-7; CDR3aa: ASSVGQGSSSYEQY
v_gene: TRBV6-5; j_gene: TRBJ1-1; CDR3aa: ASRGIGTEAF
v_gene: TRBV5-5; j_gene: TRBJ2-3; CDR3aa: ASSLIAGGVTDTQY
v_gene: TRBV6-5; j_gene: TRBJ2-3; CDR3aa: ASLETGTDTQY
v_gene: TRBV2; j_gene: TRBJ2-7; CDR3aa: ASRPGTSSYEQY
v_gene: TRBV9; j_gene: TRBJ2-3; CDR3aa: ASSFRQGGTDTQY
v_gene: TRBV25-1; j_gene: TRBJ2-2; CDR3aa: ASSHGQVTTGELF
v_gene: TRBV11-2; j_gene: TRBJ1-4; CDR3aa: ASSLGHSGSEKLF
v_gene: TRBV7-2; j_gene: TRBJ1-1; CDR3aa: ASSYPTGNTEAF
v_gene: TRBV3-1/TRBV3-2; j_gene: TRBJ1-1; CDR3aa: ASSTPGTLGTEAF
v_gene: TRBV6-2/TRBV6-3; j_gene: TRBJ1-5; CDR3aa: ASSYGRDNTMSSNQPQH
v_gene: TRBV15; j_gene: TRBJ1-1; CDR3aa: ATSGSDRVGAF
v_gene: TRBV7-9; j_gene: TRBJ2-5; CDR3aa: ASSSSTGFETQY
v_gene: TRBV6-5; j_gene: TRBJ2-1; CDR3aa: ASLDSGGAQQF
v_gene: TRBV15; j_gene: TRBJ2-1; CDR3aa: ATKETSGSYNEQF
v_gene: TRBV6-5; j_gene: TRBJ2-7; CDR3aa: ATRGATYEQY
v_gene: TRBV5-1; j_gene: TRBJ2-1; CDR3aa: ASSLDGTTTNEQF
v_gene: TRBV19; j_gene: TRBJ1-2; CDR3aa: ASSYGRESYGYT
v_gene: TRBV7-2; j_gene: TRBJ2-1; CDR3aa: ASSKGQGGSNEQF
v_gene: TRBV2; j_gene: TRBJ2-2; CDR3aa: ASSSRATNTGELF
v_gene: TRBV5-1; j_gene: TRBJ2-2; CDR3aa: ASSLGANERTGELF
v_gene: TRBV5-1; j_gene: TRBJ1-2; CDR3aa: ASTPGGNYGYT
v_gene: TRBV6-4; j_gene: TRBJ2-1; CDR3aa: ASSDPANNEQF
v_gene: TRBV2; j_gene: TRBJ2-7; CDR3aa: ASSHRQTHYEQY
v_gene: TRBV9; j_gene: TRBJ2-7; CDR3aa: ASSPKGRTGAYEQY
v_gene: TRBV4-1; j_gene: TRBJ1-3; CDR3aa: ASSQGRQSSGNTIY
v_gene: TRBV5-6; j_gene: TRBJ2-3; CDR3aa: ASSLIIRTDTQY
v_gene: TRBV28; j_gene: TRBJ2-6; CDR3aa: ASSFRLSGRGSGANVLT
v_gene: TRBV2; j_gene: TRBJ2-3; CDR3aa: ASRRTDTDTQY
v_gene: TRBV7-6; j_gene: TRBJ1-1; CDR3aa: ASSSMSDRNTEAF
v_gene: TRBV19; j_gene: TRBJ2-3; CDR3aa: ASGWTGGIDTQY
v_gene: TRBV19; j_gene: TRBJ1-2; CDR3aa: ASSLGPYWGYT
v_gene: TRBV3-1/TRBV3-2; j_gene: TRBJ2-1; CDR3aa: ASSQEGVLVGNEQF
v_gene: TRBV7-2; j_gene: TRBJ2-4; CDR3aa: ASSLRTGGQY
v_gene: TRBV18; j_gene: TRBJ1-4; CDR3aa: ASSPRDIPATNEKLF
v_gene: TRBV29-1; j_gene: TRBJ1-2; CDR3aa: SVEGGASDGYT
v_gene: TRBV2; j_gene: TRBJ2-6; CDR3aa: ASSRVGANVLT
v_gene: TRBV27; j_gene: TRBJ1-3; CDR3aa: ASSLGPGRTIY
v_gene: TRBV18; j_gene: TRBJ2-7; CDR3aa: ASSPVTGNNHEQY
v_gene: TRBV18; j_gene: TRBJ2-7; CDR3aa: ASSSGANYEQY
v_gene: TRBV6-1; j_gene: TRBJ2-5; CDR3aa: ASSEARETQY
v_gene: TRBV6-5; j_gene: TRBJ1-2; CDR3aa: ASSYISGTGYT